This T cell receptor (beta chain) was recorded in a study of blood T cell repertoires in COVID-19. Study as a whole: Samples representing acute and convalescent COVID-19 were sourced from the United States, Italy and Spain. T cells, B-cell-depleted T cells, or PBMCs supplied cDNA or gDNA.

Under the authors' procedure: The authors estimated nucleated cell counts from reference gene primer amplification. Profiling relied on immunoSEQ multiplex PCR, and the TCRdb table lists in-frame clones only, not all of them. V and J calls and clone size are as listed in that table; D and trimming were resolved from the DNA. The sample holds about 80,000 clones; over 75% are singletons and the top ten take around 9%. The germline V gene encodes CDR1 LNHNV and CDR2 YYDKDF (reference sequence). The ends lost 0 bases at V and 0 bases at J; junction bases unmatched: 1. The CDR3 covers 16 residues. The chain employs TRBV15 and TRBJ2-2, with 7 bases identical to TRBD2. The sequenced sample consisted of peripheral blood. The origin of this receptor is a human donor in a cohort sampled during active COVID-19. CDR3 sequence: CATSRERGANTGELFF. The DNA for the CDR3 is TGTGCCACCAGCAGAGAACGGGGGGCGAACACCGGGGAGCTGTTTTTT. Supplemented by reference TRBV15 and TRBJ2-2, the full variable domain reads DAMVIQNPRYQVTQFGKPVTLSCSQTLNHNVMYWYQQKSSQAPKLLFHYYDKDFNNEADTPDNFQSRRPNTSFCFLDIRSPGLGDTAMYLCATSRERGANTGELFFGEGSRLTVL.